These T cell receptor beta chains were read from a single sample in a study of blood T cell repertoires in COVID-19. The protocol was immunoSEQ multiplex PCR, while the TCRdb copy is restricted to in-frame clones and leaves out a portion. The sample lists 200,000 to 300,000 clones, around 88% seen once, with around 3.3% in the top ten. Sequenced sample: PBMCs or T cells enriched from blood (not recorded which). These receptors were obtained from a woman aged 40 to 50 with acute COVID-19. Both conserved end residues are part of each CDR3. The D gene is left open where the match is weak. Size is stated for part of the rows, as once, few or many counts, or as a class when the clone is expanded.

J gene: TRBJ2-7
CDR3 length: 15
D gene: -
V gene: TRBV11-3
clone size: -
CDR3 DNA: TGTGCCAGCAGCTTAGCAGGACTAAGCTCCTACGAGCAGTACTTC
CDR3 protein: CASSLAGLSSYEQYF

J gene: TRBJ2-1
CDR3 length: 17
D gene: TRBD2
V gene: TRBV5-1
clone size: -
CDR3 DNA: TGCGCCAGCAGCTTGGTTCAGGCGGGAGTTTCCTACAATGAGCAGTTCTTC
CDR3 protein: CASSLVQAGVSYNEQFF

J gene: TRBJ2-2
CDR3 length: 16
D gene: TRBD2
V gene: TRBV7-8
clone size: -
CDR3 DNA: TGTGCCAGCAGCACAACTAGCGGGAGCGACACCGGGGAGCTGTTTTTT
CDR3 protein: CASSTTSGSDTGELFF

J gene: TRBJ2-2
CDR3 length: 11
D gene: -
V gene: TRBV27
clone size: -
CDR3 DNA: TGTGCCAGCACCTCGGCCGGGGAGCTGTTTTTT
CDR3 protein: CASTSAGELFF

J gene: TRBJ2-2
CDR3 length: 15
D gene: TRBD2
V gene: TRBV7-8
clone size: -
CDR3 DNA: TGTGCCAGCAGCACCCCGACTAGCGGAGCCGGGGAGCTGTTTTTT
CDR3 protein: CASSTPTSGAGELFF

J gene: TRBJ2-5
CDR3 length: 14
D gene: -
V gene: TRBV7-6
clone size: -
CDR3 DNA: TGTGCCAGCAGCTTAGGAGGGATCGGGAAGACCCAGTACTTC
CDR3 protein: CASSLGGIGKTQYF

J gene: TRBJ2-5
CDR3 length: 15
D gene: TRBD2
V gene: TRBV6-5
clone size: -
CDR3 DNA: TGTGCCAGCAGTAGTTTTGCTAGCGGGATAGGTACCCAGTACTTC
CDR3 protein: CASSSFASGIGTQYF

J gene: TRBJ2-7
CDR3 length: 14
D gene: -
V gene: TRBV7-5
clone size: -
CDR3 DNA: TGTGTCAGATCCATAGCGGGAGCGAACTACGAGCAGTACTTC
CDR3 protein: CVRSIAGANYEQYF

J gene: TRBJ1-2
CDR3 length: 13
D gene: TRBD1
V gene: TRBV12-3/TRBV12-4
clone size: -
CDR3 DNA: TGTGCCAGCAGGGGGACAGGGTCCTATGGCTACACCTTC
CDR3 protein: CASRGTGSYGYTF

J gene: TRBJ2-1
CDR3 length: 19
D gene: TRBD2
V gene: TRBV28
clone size: -
CDR3 DNA: TGTGCCAGCAGTTTAATTCGGTGGTTTAGCGGGAGTGTCGACAATGAGCAGTTCTTC
CDR3 protein: CASSLIRWFSGSVDNEQFF

J gene: TRBJ2-5
CDR3 length: 15
D gene: -
V gene: TRBV6-1
clone size: -
CDR3 DNA: TGTGCCAGCAGTGAAGCCATGGAGGGCCAAGAGACCCAGTACTTC
CDR3 protein: CASSEAMEGQETQYF

J gene: TRBJ1-1
CDR3 length: 13
D gene: -
V gene: TRBV3-1/TRBV3-2
clone size: -
CDR3 DNA: TGTGCCAGCAGCCAAACAACGAACACTGAAGCTTTCTTT
CDR3 protein: CASSQTTNTEAFF

J gene: TRBJ2-5
CDR3 length: 13
D gene: -
V gene: TRBV7-3
clone size: -
CDR3 DNA: TGTGCCAGCAGCTTGGGCCCCCAAGAGACCCAGTACTTC
CDR3 protein: CASSLGPQETQYF

J gene: TRBJ1-4
CDR3 length: 15
D gene: TRBD1
V gene: TRBV6-2/TRBV6-3
clone size: few
CDR3 DNA: TGTGCCAGCAGTTTGCCGGACAGGGGCCAGGGAAAACTGTTTTTT
CDR3 protein: CASSLPDRGQGKLFF

J gene: TRBJ1-3
CDR3 length: 14
D gene: TRBD1
V gene: TRBV19
clone size: -
CDR3 DNA: TGTGCCAGTAGCATGGACAGGGTCGGAAACACCATATATTTT
CDR3 protein: CASSMDRVGNTIYF

J gene: TRBJ2-1
CDR3 length: 12
D gene: -
V gene: TRBV7-3
clone size: once
CDR3 DNA: TGTGCCAGCAGCTTAAGGGGCGATGAGCAGTTCTTC
CDR3 protein: CASSLRGDEQFF

J gene: TRBJ1-2
CDR3 length: 14
D gene: TRBD1
V gene: TRBV6-1
clone size: -
CDR3 DNA: TGTGCCAGCAGTGAAGCTTGGACAGGTTGGGGCTACACCTTC
CDR3 protein: CASSEAWTGWGYTF